This T cell receptor (beta chain) was recovered during a study of cytomegalovirus exposure and HLA in healthy donors. Trimming stripped 6 bases from V and 4 bases from J, with 9 bases between. Germline loops: CDR1 SNHLY, CDR2 FYNNEI. This CDR3 is 13 amino acids long. Study-level results: In vitro assays verified that a few CMV-associated chains recognized CMV antigens specifically.

As to this clone: No antigen is known for it.

The PCR made use of 60 Vbeta and 13 Jbeta primers. The protocol was immunoSEQ multiplex PCR, while the TCRdb copy is restricted to in-frame clones and leaves out a portion. Its listing shows tens of thousands of clones. The source is a woman between 18 and 29 years old in good health and CMV-seronegative. What was sequenced was PBMCs. The chain is built from TRBV2 and TRBJ1-4; D is possibly TRBD1 (5 bases). CDR3 coding DNA: TGTGCCAGCAGGGCAGGGCGTAATGAAAAACTGTTTTTT. Translating it yields CASRAGRNEKLFF.